The 2 T cell receptor beta chains presented below share a single source sample, sequenced in a study of T cells in Graves' hyperthyroidism and ophthalmopathy. TCR beta CDR3 region amplification was performed from RNA transcripts. Primed by the HTBI set, a first-round RT-PCR was run on the TCR CDR3. MiXCR, run by TCRdb on the multiplex PCR reads, gives a single entry per CDR3 protein. The sample has over 700,000 distinct CDR3 sequences, just over 35% seen once. The source material was blood. These receptors were taken from a woman aged 40-49 years with Graves' hyperthyroidism.

The chain joins TRBV20-1 to TRBJ2-2; possibly TRBD2 for D (7 bases). CDR3 length: 16 residues. Trimming cost V 3 bases and J 3 bases, with 17 bases left between them. From germline, CDR1 is DFQATT and CDR2 SNEGSKA (reference sequence). This chain's CDR3 is CSASEWGGPHTGELFF. The CDR3 DNA follows: TGCAGTGCTAGTGAATGGGGGGGGCCTCACACCGGGGAGCTGTTTTTT.

This clonotype was picked up many times. The chain uses TRBV2 and TRBJ2-7; no clear D. V was clipped by 4 bases and J by 3 bases, with 16 bases between them. The CDR3 loop spans 15 amino acids. Germline V gene lookup returns CDR1 SNHLY and CDR2 FYNNEI. The CDR3 nucleotides are TGTGCCAGCAGTGCTCGTCGCCCCCGTGACTACGAGCAGTACTTC. It is translated as CASSARRPRDYEQYF.